The rows below give T cell receptor beta chains drawn from one sample of a study of blood T cell repertoires in COVID-19. Libraries were prepared by immunoSEQ multiplex PCR; TCRdb keeps only in-frame clonotypes and omits some of them. The profile covers a few hundred thousand clones, with around 90% appearing a single time and 0.7% to 0.85% taken by the ten largest. The sequencing sample was made of peripheral blood. The source of these receptors is a man aged 18 to 30 with COVID-19, enrolled during active disease. Both conserved end residues are part of each CDR3. A D gene is named only where the DNA matches it firmly. Size values are once, few and many counts, or a class for expanded clones, and some rows have none.

D: TRBD2
V: TRBV18
J: TRBJ2-3
size: once
CDR3: CASSPGGREGLDTQYF
DNA: TGTGCCAGCTCACCAGGAGGACGGGAGGGCCTGGATACGCAGTATTTT

D: TRBD1
V: TRBV19
J: TRBJ1-2
size: .
CDR3: CASSIEDRGHYGYTF
DNA: TGTGCCAGTAGTATCGAGGACAGGGGTCACTATGGCTACACCTTC

D: .
V: TRBV7-9
J: TRBJ1-1
size: .
CDR3: CASSLTLDEAFF
DNA: TGTGCCAGCAGCTTAACCCTAGATGAGGCTTTCTTT

D: TRBD1
V: TRBV27
J: TRBJ2-2
size: .
CDR3: CASFRTGVTGELFF
DNA: TGTGCCAGCTTCCGGACAGGTGTCACCGGGGAGCTGTTTTTT

D: .
V: TRBV4-1
J: TRBJ2-7
size: .
CDR3: CASSQGLHVYEQYF
DNA: TGCGCCAGCAGCCAAGGACTACACGTTTACGAGCAGTACTTC

D: TRBD1
V: TRBV20-1
J: TRBJ2-7
size: .
CDR3: CSASRGQGSYQGEQYF
DNA: TGCAGTGCTAGTCGGGGACAGGGCAGCTACCAGGGGGAGCAGTACTTC

D: TRBD2
V: TRBV2
J: TRBJ2-1
size: once
CDR3: CASRPLADFYNEQFF
DNA: TGTGCCAGCAGACCCCTAGCGGACTTTTACAATGAGCAGTTCTTC

D: .
V: TRBV7-8
J: TRBJ1-2
size: .
CDR3: CASSLGFSGQQTFYGYTF
DNA: TGTGCCAGCAGCTTAGGGTTCTCCGGACAGCAGACCTTCTATGGCTACACCTTC

D: .
V: TRBV7-9
J: TRBJ1-2
size: .
CDR3: CASSLGVAGAEDGYTF
DNA: TGTGCCAGCAGCTTAGGGGTAGCGGGGGCTGAGGATGGCTACACCTTC

D: .
V: TRBV9
J: TRBJ2-5
size: .
CDR3: CASSEALQGPQYF
DNA: TGTGCCAGCAGCGAGGCTTTACAGGGACCCCAGTACTTC

D: TRBD1
V: TRBV3-1/TRBV3-2
J: TRBJ2-7
size: .
CDR3: CASRWGTGGGYEQYF
DNA: TGTGCCAGCAGGTGGGGGACAGGGGGAGGCTACGAGCAGTACTTC

D: TRBD2
V: TRBV5-6
J: TRBJ2-7
size: .
CDR3: CASSSGLADEQYF
DNA: TGTGCCAGCAGCTCTGGACTAGCGGACGAGCAGTACTTC

D: TRBD2
V: TRBV5-1
J: TRBJ2-1
size: .
CDR3: CASSSQTSGGYNEQFF
DNA: TGCGCCAGCAGCTCGCAGACTAGCGGGGGGTACAATGAGCAGTTCTTC

D: .
V: TRBV6-5
J: TRBJ2-2
size: .
CDR3: CASTHGGTGELFF
DNA: TGTGCCAGCACTCATGGGGGGACCGGGGAGCTGTTTTTT

D: TRBD2
V: TRBV7-8
J: TRBJ2-4
size: .
CDR3: CASSPPTSGIRINIQYF
DNA: TGTGCCAGCAGTCCTCCGACTAGCGGGATAAGAATAAACATTCAGTACTTC

D: TRBD1
V: TRBV5-6
J: TRBJ1-1
size: .
CDR3: CASSLFRTGGTEAFF
DNA: TGTGCCAGCAGCTTGTTCAGGACAGGGGGCACTGAAGCTTTCTTT

D: .
V: TRBV13
J: TRBJ2-2
size: .
CDR3: CASSTALGHNTGELFF
DNA: TGTGCCAGCAGCACAGCTTTGGGACACAACACCGGGGAGCTGTTTTTT

D: .
V: TRBV27
J: TRBJ1-5
size: .
CDR3: CASSSEPGQPQHF
DNA: TGTGCCAGCAGTTCGGAGCCGGGACAGCCCCAGCATTTT

D: TRBD2
V: TRBV24-1
J: TRBJ2-5
size: .
CDR3: CATSGVTSGNIGETQYF
DNA: TGTGCCACCAGTGGCGTGACTAGCGGGAACATAGGAGAGACCCAGTACTTC

D: TRBD1
V: TRBV11-2
J: TRBJ2-1
size: .
CDR3: CASSFEGTGIRGVRNEQFF
DNA: TGTGCCAGCAGCTTCGAAGGGACAGGGATACGTGGGGTACGCAATGAGCAGTTCTTC

D: TRBD2
V: TRBV7-2
J: TRBJ2-2
size: .
CDR3: CAVSGGPTGELFF
DNA: TGTGCCGTTAGCGGGGGGCCCACCGGGGAGCTGTTTTTT

D: .
V: TRBV5-1
J: TRBJ2-3
size: .
CDR3: CASSLDVSGGTDTQYF
DNA: TGCGCCAGCAGCTTGGACGTATCGGGTGGCACAGATACGCAGTATTTT

D: TRBD2
V: TRBV5-1
J: TRBJ2-3
size: .
CDR3: CASSVSGLAVPDTQYF
DNA: TGCGCCAGCAGCGTGTCTGGACTAGCGGTACCAGATACGCAGTATTTT